What follows are 23 T cell receptor beta chains derived from one specimen sequenced in a study of blood T cell repertoires in COVID-19. Method: immunoSEQ multiplex PCR; TCRdb's copy keeps in-frame clones and lacks some. The sample gives some 370,000 clones, around 90% of which show up once; around 1.3% is in the top ten. Sequenced: peripheral blood. These receptors came from a man aged 35 to 55 with acute or convalescent COVID-19.

The V gene is TRBV3-1 (or the pseudogene TRBV3-2), the J gene TRBJ1-2; D is possibly TRBD1 (5 bases). Germline CDR1 LGHDT, CDR2 YNNKEL (reference sequence). V shed 4 bases and J shed 8 bases, with 20 bases lying between them. The CDR3 is 15 amino acids. Here the CDR3 DNA reads TGTGCCAGCAGCCTTCAAGGGGTGGGGATGGGAGGCTACACCTTC. Residues: CASSLQGVGMGGYTF.

Points on this clone: Here the CDR3 omits its conserved ending phenylalanine or tryptophan, so a read error is the likely source. The limits of the CDR3 on the DNA are not certain, so only TCRdb's listed CDR3 is given. The chain recombines TRBV5-1 with TRBJ2-7; the D call in the table, TRBD2, was not verified against the DNA. The CDR3 comprises 8 residues, both ends counted. Germline assignment: CDR1 SGHRS and CDR2 YFSETQ. The CDR3 sequence: CASSPPSL.

This sequence joins TRBV2 and TRBJ2-4; 9 bases are a match to TRBD1. This CDR3 has 13 residues. After removal of 6 bases from V and 6 bases from J, the junction contained 3 bases not matched to a gene. Germline V lookup: CDR1 SNHLY, CDR2 FYNNEI. Here the CDR3 reads CASSTGQGNIQYF. CDR3 DNA: TGTGCCAGCAGCACGGGACAGGGAAACATTCAGTACTTC.

The chain has TRBV4-2 and TRBJ2-3; TRBD2 matches 8 bases. The CDR3 sequence is 17 residues long. The germline gives CDR1 LGHNA, CDR2 YNFKEQ. The V gene end was trimmed by 4 bases and the J gene end by 4 bases; junction bases not matched to a gene: 13. DNA of the CDR3: TGTGCCAGCAGCCCTAGGATGGGCGGGGGGAGTCCAGATACGCAGTATTTT. As protein: CASSPRMGGGSPDTQYF.

The gene calls are TRBV3-1 (or the pseudogene TRBV3-2) and TRBJ1-3; D gene unclear. CDR1 is LGHDT and CDR2 is YNNKEL in the germline V gene (reference sequence). This CDR3 is built from 15 residues. Trimming shortened V by 0 bases and J by 4 bases, and 10 bases separated the two germline ends. The DNA of the CDR3 is TGTGCCAGCAGCCAAGATTCGACACTCGGAAACACCATATATTTT. Translating gives CASSQDSTLGNTIYF.

The chain combines TRBV28 with TRBJ1-2; D remains ambiguous. This CDR3 has 15 residues. V shed 3 bases and J shed 0 bases, with 11 bases lying between them. Germline assignment: CDR1 MDHEN and CDR2 SYDVKM. The CDR3 DNA follows: TGTGCCAGCAGTTTCGAGGGATCCCCTAACTATGGCTACACCTTC. It encodes CASSFEGSPNYGYTF.

The gene calls are TRBV28 and TRBJ1-5; D is undetermined. V gave up 1 base and J gave up 2 bases, with 6 bases separating them. This CDR3 region has 14 residues. Germline loops: CDR1 MDHEN, CDR2 SYDVKM. Here the CDR3 DNA reads TGTGCCAGCAGTTTATTCGGGGGCAATCAGCCCCAGCATTTT. Protein sequence: CASSLFGGNQPQHF.

This chain joins TRBV25-1 and TRBJ2-2; D not certain. The CDR3 is made up of 11 amino acids. V lost 5 bases and J 7 bases, leaving 5 bases between the germline ends. Germline V gene lookup returns CDR1 MGHDK and CDR2 SYGVNS. CDR3 bases: TGTGCCAGCAGTTCTGTCGGGGAGCTGTTTTTT. Translation gives CASSSVGELFF. The whole variable domain, filled in from reference TRBV25-1 and TRBJ2-2, reads EADIYQTPRYLVIGTGKKITLECSQTMGHDKMYWYQQDPGMELHLIHYSYGVNSTEKGDLSSESTVSRIRTEHFPLTLESARPSHTSQYLCASSSVGELFFGEGSRLTVL.

V and J are TRBV19 and TRBJ2-7; D is perhaps TRBD2 (5 bases). The CDR3 is 13 amino acids. CDR1 LNHDA and CDR2 SQIVND come from the germline V gene (reference sequence). V was shortened by 4 bases and J by 3 bases, with 10 bases between the two germline ends. The CDR3 DNA is TGTGCCAGTAGTACCCGGGATATCTACGAGCAGTACTTC. Its protein product is CASSTRDIYEQYF.

This chain uses TRBV5-4 with TRBJ2-3, with D maybe TRBD1 (6 bases). From germline, CDR1 is SGHNT and CDR2 YYREEE (reference sequence). The V and J ends lost 4 bases and 0 bases respectively, with 12 bases between them. CDR3 length: 15 residues. The CDR3 spells CASSLTRGSTDTQYF. In DNA form, the CDR3 reads TGTGCCAGCAGCCTAACCAGGGGTAGCACAGATACGCAGTATTTT.

The rearrangement links TRBV28 to TRBJ1-4; 9 positions match TRBD1. The CDR3 sequence is 16 residues long. V lost 5 bases, J lost 8 bases, and 12 bases stayed unmatched. CDR1 is MDHEN, CDR2 SYDVKM, per germline. The CDR3 nucleotides read TGTGCCAGCAGTCTCCCCCAAGGGACAGGGAAAGAAAAACTGTTTTTT. It is translated as CASSLPQGTGKEKLFF.

The V call is TRBV12-3 or TRBV12-4, the J call TRBJ2-2; no definite D call. Trimming removed 4 bases from V and 6 bases from J, with 9 bases in between. This CDR3 spans 13 amino acids. The CDR3 region has the DNA TGTGCCAGCAGTTCAGAACAGCCCGGGGAGCTGTTTTTT. It is translated as CASSSEQPGELFF.

This clone was seen more than once but under ten times. The rearrangement links TRBV5-6 to TRBJ1-2, with 7 bases aligning to TRBD1. The germline V gene has CDR1 SGHDT and CDR2 YYEEEE. Losses at the gene ends were 4 bases for V and 8 bases for J; bases not matched to a gene: 2. The CDR3 extends over 11 amino acids. The CDR3 nucleotides are TGTGCCAGCAGCCTGACAGGGGGCTACACCTTC. Translated: CASSLTGGYTF.

This clone came up once. V usage is TRBV6-6 and J usage is TRBJ2-5; maybe TRBD1 (6 bases). The ends were cut back, 4 bases at V and 1 base at J, with 13 bases in the middle. CDR3 length equals 15 residues. Germline V gene sequence: CDR1 MNHNY, CDR2 SVGAGI (reference sequence). The CDR3 nucleotides read TGTGCCAGCAGTTCCGCGAACAGGGCCCAAGAGACCCAGTACTTC. Translated: CASSSANRAQETQYF.

The chain recombines TRBV5-4 with TRBJ2-7; TRBD1 aligns across 8 bases. The germline V gene encodes CDR1 SGHNT and CDR2 YYREEE (reference sequence). The CDR3 consists of 14 residues. Unmatched junction bases numbered 7, after V lost 5 bases and J lost 3 bases. The CDR3 region is CASSFRTGGYEQYF. The CDR3, as DNA: TGTGCCAGCAGTTTCCGAACAGGGGGCTACGAGCAGTACTTC.

This clone was recorded a few times. The rearrangement joins TRBV7-3 to TRBJ2-7; perhaps TRBD2 as D (5 bases). Per the germline V gene, CDR1 is SGHTA and CDR2 is FQGTGA. This CDR3 contains 12 residues. V was clipped by 1 base and J by 11 bases, with 12 bases between them. CDR3 loop: CASSLIEGVEYF. The CDR3 DNA is TGTGCCAGCAGCTTAATAGAGGGCGTGGAGTACTTC. The full variable domain, rest sourced from reference TRBV7-3 and TRBJ2-7, is GAGVSQTPSNKVTEKGKYVELRCDPISGHTALYWYRQSLGQGPEFLIYFQGTGAADDSGLPNDRFFAVRPEGSVSTLKIQRTERGDSAVYLCASSLIEGVEYFGPGTRLTVT.

The chain recombines TRBV27 with TRBJ2-7, with D possibly TRBD1 on 5 matching bases. CDR1 and CDR2 from the germline V gene are MNHEY and SMNVEV (reference sequence). CDR3 size: 14 residues. V lost 3 bases and J 3 bases, leaving 12 bases between the germline ends. CDR3 sequence (DNA): TGTGCCAGCAGTTTTGCCAGGGCCTACTACGAGCAGTACTTC. It encodes CASSFARAYYEQYF.

The chain recombines TRBV12-3 or TRBV12-4 with TRBJ2-7, with TRBD1 identical over 7 bases. The length of the CDR3 is 13 residues. V lost 5 bases to trimming and J lost 5 bases; unmatched junction nucleotides: 6. As DNA, the CDR3 is TGTGCCAGCAGTGAGGGGGCGCGGCACGAGCAGTACTTC. Amino acid sequence: CASSEGARHEQYF.

This chain joins TRBV7-9 and TRBJ1-1, with TRBD1 matching 9 bases. V lost 3 bases and J lost 3; bases outside the gene matches: 5. The CDR3 has 15 residues. Germline V gives CDR1 SEHNR, CDR2 FQNEAQ (reference sequence). The CDR3 DNA sequence: TGTGCCAGCAGCTTTGGGACAGGGAGGGACACTGAAGCTTTCTTT. It codes for CASSFGTGRDTEAFF. The full variable domain, its missing parts supplied by reference TRBV7-9 and TRBJ1-1, is DTGVSQNPRHKITKRGQNVTFRCDPISEHNRLYWYRQTLGQGPEFLTYFQNEAQLEKSRLLSDRFSAERPKGSFSTLEIQRTEQGDSAMYLCASSFGTGRDTEAFFGQGTRLTVV.

The chain couples TRBV5-4 to TRBJ1-1; TRBD1 agrees at 11 bases. This CDR3 spans 15 amino acids. V lost 3 bases to trimming and J lost 4 bases; unmatched junction nucleotides: 5. Germline V gives CDR1 SGHNT, CDR2 YYREEE (reference sequence). This chain's CDR3 is CASSWRDRGVTEAFF. The CDR3 DNA follows: TGTGCCAGCAGCTGGAGGGACAGGGGGGTCACTGAAGCTTTCTTT. Together with reference TRBV5-4 and TRBJ1-1, the CDR3 gives the full variable domain: ETGVTQSPTHLIKTRGQQVTLRCSSQSGHNTVSWYQQALGQGPQFIFQYYREEENGRGNFPPRFSGLQFPNYSSELNVNALELDDSALYLCASSWRDRGVTEAFFGQGTRLTVV.

With respect to this clone: The conserved final phenylalanine or tryptophan is absent from the CDR3, which likely points to a read error. No DNA is shown, since the ends of the CDR3 on it are uncertain; the CDR3 is the one TCRdb lists. V is TRBV30 and J is TRBJ1-1; the table's D call, TRBD1, has no DNA check behind it. Germline CDR1 and CDR2: GTSNPN and SVGIG (reference sequence). The CDR3 sequence runs 12 residues, both termini included. This chain's CDR3 is CAWSGWTGSVRL.

In nucleotides, the CDR3 is TGTGCCAGCAGTGCGGTCAATGAGCAGTTCTTC. This gives the protein CASSAVNEQFF. The genes are TRBV2 and TRBJ2-1; D unclear. Between the trimmed V and J ends, which lost 4 bases and 6 bases, there was a span of 4 bases. The CDR3 loop spans 11 amino acids. Germline values: CDR1 SNHLY, CDR2 FYNNEI.

The chain carries TRBV5-1 and TRBJ2-5, with TRBD1 identical over 7 bases. Per germline, CDR1 SGHRS and CDR2 YFSETQ. This CDR3 has 14 amino acids. V dropped 2 bases and J dropped 5; count of bases not matched to a gene: 6. The CDR3 protein is CASSFMGQRETQYF. CDR3 coding DNA: TGCGCCAGCAGCTTCATGGGACAGAGGGAGACCCAGTACTTC.